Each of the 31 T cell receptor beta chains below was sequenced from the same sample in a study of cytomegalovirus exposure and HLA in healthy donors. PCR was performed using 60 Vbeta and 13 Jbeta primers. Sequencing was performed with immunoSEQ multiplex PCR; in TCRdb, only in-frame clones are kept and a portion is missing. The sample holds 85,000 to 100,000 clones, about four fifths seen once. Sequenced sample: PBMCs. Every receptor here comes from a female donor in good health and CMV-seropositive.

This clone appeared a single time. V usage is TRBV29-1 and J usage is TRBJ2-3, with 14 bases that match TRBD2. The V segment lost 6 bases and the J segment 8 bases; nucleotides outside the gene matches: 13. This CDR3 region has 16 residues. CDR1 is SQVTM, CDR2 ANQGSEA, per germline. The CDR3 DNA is TGCAGCGTCGGACTAGCGGGAGGCTCACTCGCGGGTACGCAGTATTTT. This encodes CSVGLAGGSLAGTQYF.

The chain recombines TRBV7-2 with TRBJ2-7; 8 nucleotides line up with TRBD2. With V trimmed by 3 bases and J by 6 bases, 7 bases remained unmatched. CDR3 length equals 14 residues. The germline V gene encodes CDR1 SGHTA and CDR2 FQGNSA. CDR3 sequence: CASSFTGGAAEQYF. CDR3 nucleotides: TGTGCCAGCAGCTTCACCGGGGGGGCCGCCGAGCAGTACTTC.

The CDR3 spells CASSLFGVQVPSEAFF. CDR3 in DNA: TGTGCCAGCAGTTTATTCGGTGTTCAGGTACCGAGTGAAGCTTTCTTT. The chain uses TRBV28 and TRBJ1-1; D gene unclear. From germline, CDR1 is MDHEN and CDR2 SYDVKM. CDR3 length: 16 residues. The V end was cut by 1 base, the J end by 7 bases, with 19 bases between. The variable domain in full, completed from reference TRBV28 and TRBJ1-1, reads DVKVTQSSRYLVKRTGEKVFLECVQDMDHENMFWYRQDPGLGLRLIYFSYDVKMKEKGDIPEGYSVSREKKERFSLILESASTNQTSMYLCASSLFGVQVPSEAFFGQGTRLTVV.

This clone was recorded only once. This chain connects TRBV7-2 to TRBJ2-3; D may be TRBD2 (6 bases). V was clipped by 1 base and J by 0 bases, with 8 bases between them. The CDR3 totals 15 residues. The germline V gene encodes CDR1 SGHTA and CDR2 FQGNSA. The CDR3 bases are TGTGCCAGCAGCTTAGAGGGGACTAGCACAGATACGCAGTATTTT. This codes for CASSLEGTSTDTQYF.

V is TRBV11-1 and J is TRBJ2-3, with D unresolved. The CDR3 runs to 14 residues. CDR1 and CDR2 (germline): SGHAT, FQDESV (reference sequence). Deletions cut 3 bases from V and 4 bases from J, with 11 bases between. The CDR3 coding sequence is TGTGCCAGCAGCTTCACGGGTCCTCCAGATACGCAGTATTTT. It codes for CASSFTGPPDTQYF.

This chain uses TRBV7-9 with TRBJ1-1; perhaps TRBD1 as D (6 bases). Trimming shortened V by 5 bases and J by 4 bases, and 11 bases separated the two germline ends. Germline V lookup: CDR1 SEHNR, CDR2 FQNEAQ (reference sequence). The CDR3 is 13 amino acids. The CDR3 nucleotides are TGTGCCAGCAGCGGACGAGGGGGCACTGAAGCTTTCTTT. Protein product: CASSGRGGTEAFF. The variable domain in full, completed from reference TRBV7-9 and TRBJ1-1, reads DTGVSQNPRHKITKRGQNVTFRCDPISEHNRLYWYRQTLGQGPEFLTYFQNEAQLEKSRLLSDRFSAERPKGSFSTLEIQRTEQGDSAMYLCASSGRGGTEAFFGQGTRLTVV.

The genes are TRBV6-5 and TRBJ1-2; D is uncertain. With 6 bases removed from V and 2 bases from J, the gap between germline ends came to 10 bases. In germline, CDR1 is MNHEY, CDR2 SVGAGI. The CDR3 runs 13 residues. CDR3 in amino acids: CASSPTLNYGYTF. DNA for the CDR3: TGTGCCAGCAGCCCCACACTAAACTATGGCTACACCTTC.

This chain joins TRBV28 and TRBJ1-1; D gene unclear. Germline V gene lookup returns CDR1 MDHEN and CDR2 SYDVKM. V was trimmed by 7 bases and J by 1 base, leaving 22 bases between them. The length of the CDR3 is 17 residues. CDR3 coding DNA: TGTGCCAGCAATCCATTCTTCGAGGGTCGGGGGAACACTGAAGCTTTCTTT. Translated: CASNPFFEGRGNTEAFF.

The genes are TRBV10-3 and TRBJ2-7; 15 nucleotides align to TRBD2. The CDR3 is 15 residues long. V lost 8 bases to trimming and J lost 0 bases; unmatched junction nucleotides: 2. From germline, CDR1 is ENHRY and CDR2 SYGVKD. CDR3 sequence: CAIGTSGGSSYEQYF. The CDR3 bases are TGTGCCATCGGGACTAGCGGGGGGAGCTCCTACGAGCAGTACTTC.

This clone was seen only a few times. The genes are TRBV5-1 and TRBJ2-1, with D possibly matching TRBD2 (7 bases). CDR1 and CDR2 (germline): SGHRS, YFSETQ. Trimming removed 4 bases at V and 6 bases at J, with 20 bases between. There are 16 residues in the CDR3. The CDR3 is CASSPSTGGWGNEQFF. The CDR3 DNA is TGCGCCAGCAGCCCCTCAACGGGGGGCTGGGGCAATGAGCAGTTCTTC.

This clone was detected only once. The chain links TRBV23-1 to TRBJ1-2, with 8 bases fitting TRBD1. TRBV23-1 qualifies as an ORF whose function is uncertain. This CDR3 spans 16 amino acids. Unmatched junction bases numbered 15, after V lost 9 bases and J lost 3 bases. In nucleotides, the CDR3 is TGCGCCAGTCACCCGATGGGGGGACAGGAATACTATGGCTACACCTTC. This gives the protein CASHPMGGQEYYGYTF.

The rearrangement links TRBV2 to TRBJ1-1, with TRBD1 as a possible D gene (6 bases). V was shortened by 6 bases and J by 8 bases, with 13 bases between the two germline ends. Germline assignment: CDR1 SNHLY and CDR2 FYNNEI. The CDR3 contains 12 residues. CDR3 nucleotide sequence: TGTGCCAGCAGCTTTAGGGGGTGGGAAGCTTTCTTT. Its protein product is CASSFRGWEAFF.

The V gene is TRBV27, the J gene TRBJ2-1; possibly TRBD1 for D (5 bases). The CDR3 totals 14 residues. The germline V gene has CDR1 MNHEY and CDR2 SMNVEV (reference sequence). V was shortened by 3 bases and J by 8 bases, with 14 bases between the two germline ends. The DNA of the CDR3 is TGTGCCAGCAGTTTTGGGGCAGGGATCGATGAGCAGTTCTTC. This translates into CASSFGAGIDEQFF.

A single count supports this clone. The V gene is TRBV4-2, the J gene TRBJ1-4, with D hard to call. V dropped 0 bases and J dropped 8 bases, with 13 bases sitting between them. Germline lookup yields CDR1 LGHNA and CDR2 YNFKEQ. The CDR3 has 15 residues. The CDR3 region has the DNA TGTGCCAGCAGCCAAGAGGCGGGGAGGGAGGAAAAACTGTTTTTT. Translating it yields CASSQEAGREEKLFF.

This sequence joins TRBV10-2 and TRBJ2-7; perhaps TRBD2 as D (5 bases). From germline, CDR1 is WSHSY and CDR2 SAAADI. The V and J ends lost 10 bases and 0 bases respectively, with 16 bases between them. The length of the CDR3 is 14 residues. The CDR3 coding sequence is TGCGCCACCTATCCGGTAGCGTCCTCCTACGAGCAGTACTTC. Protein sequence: CATYPVASSYEQYF.

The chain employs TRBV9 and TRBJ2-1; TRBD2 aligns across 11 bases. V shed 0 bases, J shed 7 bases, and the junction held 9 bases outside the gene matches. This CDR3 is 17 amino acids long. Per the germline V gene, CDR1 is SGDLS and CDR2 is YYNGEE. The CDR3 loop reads CASSVDLLAGVRNEQFF. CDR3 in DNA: TGTGCCAGCAGCGTAGATCTACTAGCGGGAGTTCGGAATGAGCAGTTCTTC.

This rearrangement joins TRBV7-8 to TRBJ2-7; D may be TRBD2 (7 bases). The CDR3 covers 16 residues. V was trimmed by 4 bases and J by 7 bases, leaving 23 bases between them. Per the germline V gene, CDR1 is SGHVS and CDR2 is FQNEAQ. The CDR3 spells CASSSRPGGAVNEQYF. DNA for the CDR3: TGTGCCAGCAGCTCCCGTCCGGGGGGCGCGGTAAATGAGCAGTACTTC.

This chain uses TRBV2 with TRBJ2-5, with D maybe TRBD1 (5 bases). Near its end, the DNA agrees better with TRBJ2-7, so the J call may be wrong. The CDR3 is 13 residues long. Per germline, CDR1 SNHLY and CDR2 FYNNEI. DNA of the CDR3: TGTGCCAGCAGTGGGGCAGGGTATTACGAGCAGTACTTC. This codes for CASSGAGYYEQYF.

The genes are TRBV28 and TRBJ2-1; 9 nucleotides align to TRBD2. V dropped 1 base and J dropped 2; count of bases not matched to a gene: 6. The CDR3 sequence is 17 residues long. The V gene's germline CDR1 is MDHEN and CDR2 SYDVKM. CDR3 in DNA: TGTGCCAGCAGTTTATTGGGGCGGGAGGGCCCCTACAATGAGCAGTTCTTC. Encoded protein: CASSLLGREGPYNEQFF.

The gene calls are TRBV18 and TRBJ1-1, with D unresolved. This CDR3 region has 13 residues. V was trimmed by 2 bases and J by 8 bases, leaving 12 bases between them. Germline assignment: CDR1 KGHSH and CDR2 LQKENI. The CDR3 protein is CASSPVDGEEAFF. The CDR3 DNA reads TGTGCCAGCTCACCAGTAGACGGGGAAGAAGCTTTCTTT.

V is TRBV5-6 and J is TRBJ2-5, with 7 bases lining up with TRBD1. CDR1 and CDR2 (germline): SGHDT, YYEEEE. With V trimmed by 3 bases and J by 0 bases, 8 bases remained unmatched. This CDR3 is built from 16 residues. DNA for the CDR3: TGTGCCAGCAGCTCTTCGACGGGACAGTACCAAGAGACCCAGTACTTC. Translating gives CASSSSTGQYQETQYF.

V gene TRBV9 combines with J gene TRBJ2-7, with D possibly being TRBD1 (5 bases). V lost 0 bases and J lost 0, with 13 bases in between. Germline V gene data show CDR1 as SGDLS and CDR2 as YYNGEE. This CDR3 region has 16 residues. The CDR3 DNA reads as TGTGCCAGCAGCGTAGGAGTGGACACGATCTCCTACGAGCAGTACTTC. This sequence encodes CASSVGVDTISYEQYF. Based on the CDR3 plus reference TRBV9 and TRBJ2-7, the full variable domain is DSGVTQTPKHLITATGQRVTLRCSPRSGDLSVYWYQQSLDQGLQFLIQYYNGEERAKGNILERFSAQQFPDLHSELNLSSLELGDSALYFCASSVGVDTISYEQYFGPGTRLTVT.

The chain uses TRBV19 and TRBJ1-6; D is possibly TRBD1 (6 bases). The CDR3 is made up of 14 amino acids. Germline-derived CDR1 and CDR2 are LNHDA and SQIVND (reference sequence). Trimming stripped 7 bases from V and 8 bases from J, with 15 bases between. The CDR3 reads CASTRGRGDSPLHF. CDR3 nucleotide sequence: TGTGCCAGTACCCGGGGCAGGGGAGATTCACCCCTCCACTTT.

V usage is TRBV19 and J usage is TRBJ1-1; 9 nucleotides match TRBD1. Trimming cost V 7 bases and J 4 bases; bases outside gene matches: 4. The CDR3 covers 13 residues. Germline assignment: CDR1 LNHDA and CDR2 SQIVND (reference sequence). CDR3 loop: CASTLTGGTEAFF. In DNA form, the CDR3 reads TGTGCCAGTACCCTGACAGGGGGCACTGAAGCTTTCTTT.

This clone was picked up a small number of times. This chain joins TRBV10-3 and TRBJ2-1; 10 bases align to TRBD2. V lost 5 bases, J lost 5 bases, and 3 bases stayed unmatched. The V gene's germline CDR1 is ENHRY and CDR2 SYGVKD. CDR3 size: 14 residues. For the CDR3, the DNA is TGTGCCATCAGTCTAGCGGGGGCGAACAATGAGCAGTTCTTC. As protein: CAISLAGANNEQFF.

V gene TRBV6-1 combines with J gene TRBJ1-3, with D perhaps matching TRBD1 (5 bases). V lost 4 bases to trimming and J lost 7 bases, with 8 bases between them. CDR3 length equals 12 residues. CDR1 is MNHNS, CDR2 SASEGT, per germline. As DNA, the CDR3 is TGTGCCAGCAGTGCGGGGGGGAACACCATATATTTT. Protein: CASSAGGNTIYF.

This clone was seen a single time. The CDR3 protein is CASSALQGPYEQYF. CDR3 DNA sequence: TGTGCCAGCAGTGCGTTACAGGGACCCTACGAGCAGTACTTC. This chain connects TRBV6-1 to TRBJ2-7; the D gene is possibly TRBD1 (6 bases). Trimming shortened V by 4 bases and J by 2 bases, and 12 bases separated the two germline ends. Germline V gene sequence: CDR1 MNHNS, CDR2 SASEGT. The CDR3 sequence is 14 residues long.

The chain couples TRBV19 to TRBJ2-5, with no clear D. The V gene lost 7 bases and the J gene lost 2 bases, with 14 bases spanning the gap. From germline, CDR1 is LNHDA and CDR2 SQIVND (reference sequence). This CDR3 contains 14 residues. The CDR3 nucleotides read TGTGCCAGTAACCACCGGCTAGAGCAAGAGACCCAGTACTTC. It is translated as CASNHRLEQETQYF.

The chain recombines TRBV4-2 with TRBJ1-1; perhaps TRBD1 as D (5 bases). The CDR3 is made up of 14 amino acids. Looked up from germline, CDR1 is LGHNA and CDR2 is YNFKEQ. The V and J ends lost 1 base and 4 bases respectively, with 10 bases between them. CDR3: CASSQGPRVTEAFF. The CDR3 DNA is TGTGCCAGCAGCCAAGGCCCCAGGGTCACTGAAGCTTTCTTT.

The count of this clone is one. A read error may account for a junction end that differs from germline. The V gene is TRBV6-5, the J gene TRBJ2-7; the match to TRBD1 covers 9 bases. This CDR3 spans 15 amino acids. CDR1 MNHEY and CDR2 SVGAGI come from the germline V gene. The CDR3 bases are TGTGCCCGCAGTTACTCGACAGGGGGCTCCTACGAGCAGTACTTC. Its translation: CARSYSTGGSYEQYF.

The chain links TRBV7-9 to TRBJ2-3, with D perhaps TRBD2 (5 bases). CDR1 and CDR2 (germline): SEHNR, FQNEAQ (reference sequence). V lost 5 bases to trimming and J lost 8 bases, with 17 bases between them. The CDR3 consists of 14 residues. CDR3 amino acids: CASSPRADSLTQYF. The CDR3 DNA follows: TGTGCCAGCAGCCCGAGGGCCGACTCCCTTACGCAGTATTTT.